What follows are 6 T cell receptor beta chains derived from one specimen sequenced in a study of human T cells and chemical hapten exposure. Sample time point: pre-sensitization, week 0. Treatment denoted: therapeutic diphenylcyclopropenone sensitization with weekly scalp DPC. TCRdb reanalysed the RACE reads using MiXCR and keeps one entry per CDR3 protein. The data contain fewer than 350,000 distinct CDR3 sequences, over 7.5% of them singletons. This specimen was whole blood, taken in connection with sensitization to the hapten diphenylcyclopropenone (DPC). The receptor set was obtained from a man aged 18 to 30 with alopecia areata. Some clones in this sample may be carry-over from other donors' samples.

This clonotype was seen only a few times. CDR3 coding DNA: TGTGCCAGCAGCCGAGGAGTAGAAGAGGTCCAGTATTTT. Residues: CASSRGVEEVQYF. The gene calls are TRBV7-6 and TRBJ2-3; D gene uncertain. Trimming removed 5 bases at V and 12 bases at J, with 18 bases between. The CDR3 totals 13 residues. Looked up from germline, CDR1 is SGHVS and CDR2 is FNYEAQ.

This clonotype showed up just a few times. CDR3 residues: CASSARTGIETQYF. CDR3 bases: TGTGCCAGCAGCGCAAGGACAGGGATAGAGACCCAGTACTTC. This sequence joins TRBV7-2 and TRBJ2-5, with TRBD1 matching over 8 bases. The CDR3 length is 14 residues. Trimming at V came to 5 bases and at J to 4 bases, leaving 6 bases not matched to a gene. The germline gives CDR1 SGHTA, CDR2 FQGNSA.

In its sample, this clonotype was seen a few times. The chain links TRBV9 to TRBJ1-4; D unresolved. V was clipped by 3 bases and J by 0 bases, with 6 bases between them. Germline CDR1 reads SGDLS; CDR2 reads YYNGEE. The CDR3 sequence is 14 residues long. DNA of the CDR3: TGTGCCAGCAGCGACAGAGCAACTAATGAAAAACTGTTTTTT. Translated, it gives CASSDRATNEKLFF.

The sample holds a few counts of this clonotype. The CDR3 sequence: CASSLPRDRVSYEQYF. DNA of the CDR3: TGTGCCAGCAGCCTACCGAGGGACAGAGTATCCTACGAGCAGTACTTC. The rearrangement joins TRBV7-2 to TRBJ2-7, with TRBD1 identical over 7 bases. The trim removed 5 bases at V and 1 base at J, leaving 11 bases unmatched. This CDR3 contains 16 residues. Germline values: CDR1 SGHTA, CDR2 FQGNSA.

This clonotype was seen more than once but under ten times. The genes are TRBV4-3 and TRBJ2-3, with TRBD2 matching 9 bases. This CDR3 comprises 19 residues. Trimming cost V 1 base and J 1 base; bases outside gene matches: 12. CDR1 and CDR2 (germline): LGHNA, YSLEER. The CDR3 loop reads CASSQGFAGGTLGTDTQYF. The DNA of the CDR3 is TGCGCCAGCAGCCAAGGCTTCGCGGGGGGGACCCTTGGCACAGATACGCAGTATTTT.

The rearrangement uses TRBV12-3 or TRBV12-4 and TRBJ2-1, with TRBD1 matching 11 bases. The CDR3 is made up of 15 amino acids. The V segment lost 5 bases and the J segment 6 bases; nucleotides outside the gene matches: 6. CDR3 region: CASSRPGTGGNEQFF. The CDR3, as DNA: TGTGCCAGCAGTAGACCCGGGACAGGGGGCAATGAGCAGTTCTTC.